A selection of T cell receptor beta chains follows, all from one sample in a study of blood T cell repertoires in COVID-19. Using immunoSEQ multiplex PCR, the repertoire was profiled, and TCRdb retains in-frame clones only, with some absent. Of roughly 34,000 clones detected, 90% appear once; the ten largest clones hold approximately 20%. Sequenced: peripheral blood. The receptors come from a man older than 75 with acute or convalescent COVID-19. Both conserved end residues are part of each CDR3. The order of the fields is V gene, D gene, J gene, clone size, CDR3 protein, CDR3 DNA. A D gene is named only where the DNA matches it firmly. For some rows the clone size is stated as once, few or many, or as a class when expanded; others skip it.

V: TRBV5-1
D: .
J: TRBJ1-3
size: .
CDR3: CASSLTGNSGNTIYF
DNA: TGCGCCAGCAGCTTGACAGGGAACTCTGGAAACACCATATATTTT

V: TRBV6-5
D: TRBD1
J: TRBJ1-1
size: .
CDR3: CASSSWTGSNTEAFF
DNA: TGTGCCAGCAGCTCCTGGACAGGGTCGAACACTGAAGCTTTCTTT

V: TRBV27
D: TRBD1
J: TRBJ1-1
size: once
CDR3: CASSSWTGLSTEAFF
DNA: TGTGCCAGCAGTTCCTGGACAGGGCTGAGCACTGAAGCTTTCTTT

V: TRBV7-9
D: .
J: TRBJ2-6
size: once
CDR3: CASSPTRVLGANVLTF
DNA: TGTGCCAGCAGCCCCACTAGAGTTCTGGGAGCCAACGTCCTGACTTTC

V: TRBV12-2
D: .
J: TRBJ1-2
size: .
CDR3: CASRKDRTAACGYTF
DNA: TGTGCAAGTCGTAAAGACAGGACGGCCGCCTGTGGCTACACCTTC

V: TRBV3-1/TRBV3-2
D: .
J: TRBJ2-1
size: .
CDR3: CASSQETDTKQFF
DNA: TGTGCCAGCAGCCAAGAAACGGACACCAAGCAGTTCTTC

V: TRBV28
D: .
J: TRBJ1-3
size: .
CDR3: CASSLRQGGSGNTIYF
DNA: TGTGCCAGCAGTTTACGGCAGGGAGGGTCTGGAAACACCATATATTTT

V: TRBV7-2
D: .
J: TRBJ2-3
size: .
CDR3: CASSSQGSDTQYF
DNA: TGTGCCAGCAGCTCCCAGGGTTCAGATACGCAGTATTTT

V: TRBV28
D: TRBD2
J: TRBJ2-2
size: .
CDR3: CALGGANTGELFF
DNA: TGTGCCCTGGGGGGGGCGAACACCGGGGAGCTGTTTTTT

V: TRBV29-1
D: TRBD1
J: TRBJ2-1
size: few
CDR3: CSVERDRGQSEQFF
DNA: TGCAGCGTTGAGAGGGACAGGGGGCAGAGTGAGCAGTTCTTC

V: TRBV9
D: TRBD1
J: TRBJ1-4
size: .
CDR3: CASSVGAGGGYEKLFF
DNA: TGTGCCAGCAGCGTAGGGGCAGGGGGTGGCTATGAAAAACTGTTTTTT

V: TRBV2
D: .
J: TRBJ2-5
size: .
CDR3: CASRYRQGETQYF
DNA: TGTGCCAGCAGATATCGTCAGGGAGAGACCCAGTACTTC

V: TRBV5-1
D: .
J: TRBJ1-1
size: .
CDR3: CASSLGSGGGGGVNTEAFF
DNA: TGCGCCAGCAGCTTGGGATCTGGGGGTGGAGGCGGGGTGAACACTGAAGCTTTCTTT

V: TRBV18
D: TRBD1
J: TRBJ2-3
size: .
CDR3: CASSHGQGVGTDTQYF
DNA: TGTGCCAGCTCACATGGACAGGGGGTTGGCACAGATACGCAGTATTTT

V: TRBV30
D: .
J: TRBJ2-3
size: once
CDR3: CAWNGISTDTQYF
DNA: TGTGCCTGGAACGGGATTAGCACAGATACGCAGTATTTT

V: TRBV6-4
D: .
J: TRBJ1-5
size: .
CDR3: CASSDARRGKGSNQPQHF
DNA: TGTGCCAGCAGTGACGCACGGCGGGGGAAAGGGAGCAATCAGCCCCAGCATTTT

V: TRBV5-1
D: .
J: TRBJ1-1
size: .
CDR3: CASSLVRGRVNTEAFF
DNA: TGCGCCAGCAGCTTGGTCCGGGGAAGGGTGAACACTGAAGCTTTCTTT

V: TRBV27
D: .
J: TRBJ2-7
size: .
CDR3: CASSFRNPGHDEQYF
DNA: TGTGCCAGCAGTTTTCGAAACCCGGGACACGACGAGCAGTACTTC

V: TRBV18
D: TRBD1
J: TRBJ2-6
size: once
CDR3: CASSYSGTGISGANVLTF
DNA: TGTGCCAGCTCCTACTCGGGGACAGGGATCTCTGGGGCCAACGTCCTGACTTTC

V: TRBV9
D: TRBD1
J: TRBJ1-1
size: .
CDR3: CASSVAPFPGTGNTEAFF
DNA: TGTGCCAGCAGCGTAGCCCCGTTTCCGGGGACAGGGAACACTGAAGCTTTCTTT

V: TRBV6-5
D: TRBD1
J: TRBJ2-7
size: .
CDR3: CASFPGTGHYEQYF
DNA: TGTGCCAGCTTTCCCGGGACAGGACACTACGAGCAGTACTTC

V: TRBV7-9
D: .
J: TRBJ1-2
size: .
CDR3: CASSLSLRATYTF
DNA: TGTGCCAGCAGCTTATCTTTGCGGGCAACCTACACCTTC

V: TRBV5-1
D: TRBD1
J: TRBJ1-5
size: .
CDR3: CASSVTGDQPQHF
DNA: TGCGCCAGCAGCGTGACAGGGGATCAGCCCCAGCATTTT